The rows below give T cell receptor beta chains drawn from one sample of a study of blood T cells in healthy people across ages. TCRdb re-analysed the 5' RACE reads in MiXCR, keeping a single row per CDR3 protein. The table lists approximately 770,000 distinct CDR3 sequences, 58% of them singletons. The sample consisted of blood. These receptors came from a man aged 30 to 39 in good health. The CDR3 runs from the conserved cysteine through the conserved F or W. Each record gives: J gene, clone size, V gene, D gene, CDR3 DNA, CDR3 protein. A D gene is named only where the DNA matches it firmly. Size values are once, few and many counts, or a class for expanded clones, and some rows have none.

TRBJ2-7 | NA | TRBV7-9 | NA | TGTGCCAGCAGCTCCATGGGCACAGCCACCTACGAGCAGTACTTC | CASSSMGTATYEQYF
TRBJ2-1 | NA | TRBV7-8 | NA | TGTGCCAGCAGCTTAGGGGGGGGGCACTACAATGAGCAGTTCTTC | CASSLGGGHYNEQFF
TRBJ1-1 | few | TRBV10-3 | NA | TGTGCCATCAGATTACAGTGGAACACTGAAGCTTTCTTT | CAIRLQWNTEAFF
TRBJ2-5 | many | TRBV18 | NA | TGTGCCAGCTCACCCCCGGGGGAAGAGACCCAGTACTTC | CASSPPGEETQYF
TRBJ2-7 | few | TRBV4-2 | TRBD1 | TGTGCCAGCAGCCGAAGTGCGGTGACAGGGGCCCACGAGCAGTACTTC | CASSRSAVTGAHEQYF
TRBJ1-2 | NA | TRBV28 | TRBD1 | TGTGCCAGCAGTCAAATACGACAGGGTGATGGCTACACCTTC | CASSQIRQGDGYTF
TRBJ2-7 | few | TRBV6-1 | NA | TGTGCCAGCAGTGAAGATCAGGGGCCCAGGGGCGAGCAGTACTTC | CASSEDQGPRGEQYF
TRBJ2-6 | NA | TRBV5-1 | NA | TGCGCCAGCAGCTTCGCGGCCTCTGGGGCCAACGTCCTGACTTTC | CASSFAASGANVLTF
TRBJ2-5 | NA | TRBV20-1 | NA | TGCAGTGCAAGGGGGAGACAACCGACCCAGTACTTC | CSARGRQPTQYF
TRBJ1-5 | once | TRBV28 | NA | TGTGCCAGCAGTCCCTTTGGGGTTCAGCCCCAGCATTTT | CASSPFGVQPQHF
TRBJ2-1 | few | TRBV27 | TRBD1 | TGTGCCAGCAGTCGGACAGGGACAATGGGGGTCTGGGGGAATGAGCAGTTCTTC | CASSRTGTMGVWGNEQFF
TRBJ2-3 | once | TRBV6-6 | NA | TGTGCCAGCAGTTACGGTTTCGGGGATACGCAGTATTTT | CASSYGFGDTQYF
TRBJ2-7 | NA | TRBV6-1 | NA | TGTGCCAGCAGTGAAAATGCGGGGGAGCAGTACTTC | CASSENAGEQYF
TRBJ1-5 | NA | TRBV6-6 | NA | TGTGCCAGCGGCTCCTTCAATCAGCCCCAGCATTTT | CASGSFNQPQHF
TRBJ2-6 | NA | TRBV9 | NA | TGTGCCAGCAGCGTTAGTGGTTCAGGGGCCAACGTCCTGACTTTC | CASSVSGSGANVLTF
TRBJ2-7 | NA | TRBV6-2/TRBV6-3 | TRBD2 | TGTGCCAGCCAACTAGCGGAGGGCGACGAGCAGTACTTC | CASQLAEGDEQYF
TRBJ2-5 | few | TRBV7-2 | NA | TGTGCCAGCAGCCCAAAAGGGGAGCAAGAGACCCAGTACTTC | CASSPKGEQETQYF
TRBJ1-2 | NA | TRBV5-1 | TRBD1 | TGCGCCAGCAGCTTGAGGCTTAGGACAGGGGACTATGGCTACACCTTC | CASSLRLRTGDYGYTF
TRBJ2-1 | many | TRBV9 | NA | TGTGCCAGCAGCGTTGAAGACAGGTACAATGAGCAGTTCTTC | CASSVEDRYNEQFF
TRBJ2-5 | NA | TRBV29-1 | TRBD2 | TGCAGCGTACCCAATAGCGGGAGGGGAGGGCATGAGCGGTACTTC | CSVPNSGRGGHERYF
TRBJ2-3 | NA | TRBV7-6 | NA | TGTGCCAGCAGCGTAACGATGTACCGAGATACGCAGTATTTT | CASSVTMYRDTQYF
TRBJ2-5 | few | TRBV2 | TRBD2 | TGTGCCAGTCAGCGGGGGGCCCGGGAGACCCAGTACTTC | CASQRGARETQYF